The 21 T cell receptor beta chains given below trace back to one sample, sequenced in a study of control samples from healthy donors and cancer patients. Sequencing used immunoSEQ multiplex PCR; TCRdb keeps in-frame clones, though not all of them. The table has roughly 24,000 clones, around 83% seen once. Source material: PBMCs. The source is a man aged 55 to 69 with colorectal cancer.

The chain links TRBV19 to TRBJ2-1; no definite D call. Germline-derived CDR1 and CDR2 are LNHDA and SQIVND (reference sequence). This CDR3 contains 13 residues. V was pared by 3 bases and J by 3 bases, with 6 bases between. The CDR3 DNA reads TGTGCCAGTAGTATGGGGAACTACAATGAGCAGTTCTTC. Amino acid sequence: CASSMGNYNEQFF.

V and J are TRBV28 and TRBJ2-7; D unclear. With 0 bases removed from V and 4 bases from J, the gap between germline ends came to 4 bases. This CDR3 spans 12 amino acids. CDR1 and CDR2 (germline): MDHEN, SYDVKM. DNA for the CDR3: TGTGCCAGCAGTTTATGGGGGTACGAGCAGTACGTC. Protein sequence: CASSLWGYEQYV.

This chain connects TRBV18 to TRBJ1-1; TRBD1 aligns across 10 bases. Per germline, CDR1 KGHSH and CDR2 LQKENI. This CDR3 has 17 residues. With V trimmed by 0 bases and J by 0 bases, 4 bases remained unmatched. CDR3 loop: CASSPPGQGTVNTEAFF. The CDR3, as DNA: TGTGCCAGCTCACCACCGGGACAGGGGACCGTGAACACTGAAGCTTTCTTT.

The J gene is TRBJ1-1, the V gene TRBV28; the D is unclear. Germline V gives CDR1 MDHEN, CDR2 SYDVKM. The CDR3 has 12 amino acids. Trimming cost V 8 bases and J 1 base, with 8 bases left between them. The CDR3 DNA follows: TGTGCCAGCTGGGCGGGGAACACTGAAGCTTTCTTT. This codes for CASWAGNTEAFF.

A few counts support this clone. Other DNA variants within this sample encode the same CDR3. The V gene is TRBV27, the J gene TRBJ2-7; 7 nucleotides agree with TRBD1. CDR3 length: 13 residues. The V gene end was trimmed by 6 bases and the J gene end by 4 bases; junction bases not matched to a gene: 6. Germline CDR1 is MNHEY and CDR2 is SMNVEV (reference sequence). The CDR3: CASSPGQSYEQYF. In DNA form, the CDR3 reads TGTGCCAGCAGCCCGGGACAGTCATACGAGCAGTACTTC.

The chain is built from TRBV12-3 or TRBV12-4 and TRBJ2-7; D uncertain. V dropped 6 bases and J dropped 6 bases, with 15 bases sitting between them. The CDR3 loop spans 13 amino acids. Here the CDR3 DNA reads TGTGCCAGCAGCCCGGGTCTAAAAGGCGAGCAGTACTTC. This sequence encodes CASSPGLKGEQYF.

The chain recombines TRBV5-4 with TRBJ1-4; possible D gene TRBD1, 5 bases. CDR3 size: 14 residues. Trimming took 4 bases from V and 7 from J, leaving 14 bases between them. CDR1 is SGHNT, CDR2 YYREEE, per germline (reference sequence). The CDR3 region is CASSRQGKGEKLFF. The CDR3 DNA reads as TGTGCCAGCAGCCGCCAGGGAAAGGGTGAAAAACTGTTTTTT.

The chain uses TRBV15 and TRBJ1-2; maybe TRBD1 (5 bases). This CDR3 region has 14 residues. CDR1 is LNHNV and CDR2 is YYDKDF in the germline V gene (reference sequence). Deletions cut 0 bases from V and 5 bases from J, with 10 bases between. The CDR3, as DNA: TGTGCCACCAGCAGAGATAGACAGCTTTATGGCTACACCTTC. Translated, it gives CATSRDRQLYGYTF.

This chain connects TRBV5-6 to TRBJ2-3; the D is unclear. V gave up 4 bases and J gave up 0 bases, with 3 bases separating them. CDR1 is SGHDT, CDR2 YYEEEE, per germline. The CDR3 is made up of 12 amino acids. CDR3 in amino acids: CASSLSTDTQYF. CDR3 nucleotide sequence: TGTGCCAGCAGCCTCAGCACAGATACGCAGTATTTT.

This clone was observed once. J is TRBJ2-3 and V is TRBV11-2; D not resolved. Germline loops: CDR1 SGHAT, CDR2 FQNNGV. V shed 0 bases and J shed 4 bases, with 11 bases lying between them. The CDR3 covers 15 residues. CDR3 in DNA: TGTGCCAGCAGCTTAGATCGCGGTGGTTCAGATACGCAGTATTTT. Its protein is CASSLDRGGSDTQYF.

The genes are TRBV2 and TRBJ2-1; tentatively, D is TRBD1 (6 bases). The germline CDR1 and CDR2 sequences are SNHLY and FYNNEI. This CDR3 spans 13 amino acids. The V and J ends lost 4 bases and 5 bases respectively, with 9 bases between them. The CDR3 DNA sequence: TGTGCCAGCAGTGGGGACACGCACAATGAGCAGTTCTTC. This gives the protein CASSGDTHNEQFF.

The genes are TRBV7-9 and TRBJ1-1; possible D gene TRBD1, 6 bases. From germline, CDR1 is SEHNR and CDR2 FQNEAQ (reference sequence). There are 18 residues in the CDR3. Between the trimmed V and J ends, which lost 5 bases and 0 bases, there was a span of 22 bases. Here the CDR3 reads CASSPGGRGGPMNTEAFF. The CDR3 coding sequence is TGTGCCAGCAGCCCGGGGGGCCGGGGCGGGCCGATGAACACTGAAGCTTTCTTT.

The chain recombines TRBV7-9 with TRBJ2-2; unclear D gene. CDR3 length: 14 residues. V lost 5 bases and J 5 bases, leaving 12 bases between the germline ends. CDR1 and CDR2 from the germline V gene are SEHNR and FQNEAQ (reference sequence). CDR3 sequence (DNA): TGTGCCAGCAGCCCCCCTGTCGGTACCGGGGAGCTGTTTTTT. Protein: CASSPPVGTGELFF.

About this clone itself: At one end the junction does not follow the germline gene, possibly because of a read error. The genes are TRBV14 and TRBJ1-6; 7 bases fit TRBD1. This CDR3 contains 15 residues. CDR1 is SGHDN and CDR2 is FVKESK in the germline V gene. CDR3 loop: CVSSLEGQRNSPLHF. The CDR3 DNA sequence: TGTGTCAGCAGCCTCGAGGGACAGAGAAATTCACCCCTCCACTTT.

The rearrangement links TRBV30 to TRBJ2-1, with D hard to call. The V gene lost 0 bases and the J gene lost 0 bases, with 12 bases spanning the gap. The length of the CDR3 is 16 residues. CDR1 and CDR2 (germline): GTSNPN, SVGIG (reference sequence). The CDR3 spells CAWSVRSASSYNEQFF. The CDR3 coding sequence is TGTGCCTGGAGTGTAAGGTCGGCGAGCTCCTACAATGAGCAGTTCTTC.

The chain uses TRBV20-1 and TRBJ1-2, with unresolved D. CDR1 is DFQATT, CDR2 SNEGSKA, per germline (reference sequence). The V end was cut by 3 bases, the J end by 8 bases, with 10 bases between. There are 11 residues in the CDR3. The CDR3 here is CSASIPLGYTF. The CDR3 nucleotides are TGCAGTGCTAGTATCCCCCTGGGCTACACCTTC.

This chain connects TRBV18 to TRBJ1-1; D unclear. Trimming took 3 bases from V and 0 from J, leaving 8 bases between them. The CDR3 spans 14 residues. Germline V gene lookup returns CDR1 KGHSH and CDR2 LQKENI. The CDR3 is CASSPQEMNTEAFF. CDR3 coding DNA: TGTGCCAGCTCACCTCAGGAGATGAACACTGAAGCTTTCTTT.

This chain joins TRBV7-2 and TRBJ2-7; no firm D call. Trimming left V 2 bases short and J 1 base short, with 9 bases between. This CDR3 is built from 14 residues. Germline-derived CDR1 and CDR2 are SGHTA and FQGNSA. The CDR3 DNA sequence: TGTGCCAGCAGCTTACAAACGGAGTCCTACGAGCAGTACTTC. This sequence encodes CASSLQTESYEQYF. Full variable domain (missing parts from reference TRBV7-2 and TRBJ2-7): GAGVSQSPSNKVTEKGKDVELRCDPISGHTALYWYRQSLGQGLEFLIYFQGNSAPDKSGLPSDRFSAERTGGSVSTLTIQRTQQEDSAVYLCASSLQTESYEQYFGPGTRLTVT.

V gene TRBV7-2 combines with J gene TRBJ1-5, with D unresolved. V dropped 5 bases and J dropped 4 bases, with 9 bases sitting between them. From germline, CDR1 is SGHTA and CDR2 FQGNSA. The CDR3 is 13 amino acids. The CDR3 is CASSRDGNQPQHF. DNA of the CDR3: TGTGCCAGCAGCCGGGATGGGAATCAGCCCCAGCATTTT.

The V gene is TRBV24-1, the J gene TRBJ1-1; D possibly corresponds to TRBD1 (6 bases). The CDR3 spans 13 residues. With 6 bases removed from V and 4 bases from J, the gap between germline ends came to 11 bases. CDR1 and CDR2 (germline): KGHDR, SFDVKD. The CDR3 is CATSQGIGTEAFF. The CDR3 region has the DNA TGTGCCACCAGTCAGGGGATAGGCACTGAAGCTTTCTTT.

The chain combines TRBV10-2 with TRBJ1-5; 9 nucleotides match TRBD1. The CDR3 loop spans 15 amino acids. Per the germline V gene, CDR1 is WSHSY and CDR2 is SAAADI. The ends lost 4 bases at V and 3 bases at J; junction bases unmatched: 4. The CDR3 spells CASSGGDRANQPQHF. The DNA of the CDR3 is TGCGCCAGCAGTGGAGGGGACAGGGCCAATCAGCCCCAGCATTTT.